Listed here are 19 T cell receptor beta chains from one sample, sequenced in a study of blood T cell repertoires in COVID-19. The data were produced by immunoSEQ multiplex PCR, yet TCRdb's version contains in-frame clones alone and is incomplete. The sample carries approximately 180,000 clones, about 78% recorded once. Sequenced: PBMCs or T cells enriched from blood (not recorded which). These receptors were collected from a woman aged 45-65 years who had recovered from COVID-19.

The chain recombines TRBV28 with TRBJ2-7; tentative D call: TRBD2 (5 bases). Germline V lookup: CDR1 MDHEN, CDR2 SYDVKM. Trimming pared 5 bases from V and 4 bases from J, leaving 24 bases between. The CDR3 is 17 residues long. The DNA for the CDR3 is TGTGCCAGCAGTACCCTAATCCGGGAAGATAAAGGATACGAGCAGTACTTC. Its protein is CASSTLIREDKGYEQYF.

The chain uses TRBV4-2 and TRBJ1-1, with a tentative D call TRBD1 (6 bases). This CDR3 region has 15 residues. The germline gives CDR1 LGHNA, CDR2 YNFKEQ. The germline V and J ends were trimmed by 2 bases and 1 base, with 11 bases remaining between them. The CDR3 DNA reads TGTGCCAGCAGCCAAAGCAGGGGAAAGAACACTGAAGCTTTCTTT. This translates into CASSQSRGKNTEAFF.

J is TRBJ1-1 and V is TRBV28, with D tentatively TRBD1 (6 bases). V was shortened by 9 bases and J by 5 bases, with 10 bases between the two germline ends. The CDR3 extends over 11 amino acids. Germline loops: CDR1 MDHEN, CDR2 SYDVKM. The CDR3: CARGGGTEAFF. CDR3 nucleotides: TGTGCCAGAGGGGGGGGGACTGAAGCTTTCTTT.

The chain couples TRBV7-9 to TRBJ2-3; 12 bases are shared with TRBD2. CDR1 is SEHNR, CDR2 FQNEAQ, per germline (reference sequence). This CDR3 comprises 17 residues. With 1 base clipped from V and 6 bases from J, the junction kept 8 bases outside the gene matches. CDR3 amino acids: CASSLVASGRAVDTQYF. The CDR3 DNA sequence: TGTGCCAGCAGCTTAGTCGCTAGCGGGAGGGCCGTTGATACGCAGTATTTT.

This clone was counted between two and nine times. The V and J genes are TRBV27 and TRBJ1-5; possibly TRBD1 for D (5 bases). Germline CDR1 is MNHEY and CDR2 is SMNVEV (reference sequence). V lost 5 bases to trimming and J lost 6 bases, with 17 bases between them. This CDR3 comprises 15 residues. CDR3 protein: CASSRSGGEGQPQHF. DNA for the CDR3: TGTGCCAGCAGTAGAAGCGGGGGGGAGGGTCAGCCCCAGCATTTT.

The rearrangement uses TRBV10-3 and TRBJ2-5, with no clear D. Germline values: CDR1 ENHRY, CDR2 SYGVKD. CDR3 size: 13 residues. V lost 4 bases and J lost 1, with 7 bases in between. The CDR3 spells CAISGDIQETQYF. The DNA of the CDR3 is TGTGCCATCAGTGGAGACATCCAAGAGACCCAGTACTTC.

This chain joins TRBV9 and TRBJ2-7; TRBD1 aligns across 7 bases. V shed 4 bases, J shed 0 bases, and the junction held 7 bases outside the gene matches. Germline V gene data show CDR1 as SGDLS and CDR2 as YYNGEE. This CDR3 has 15 residues. CDR3 nucleotides: TGTGCCAGCAGCCCTGGACAGGCAAGCTCCTACGAGCAGTACTTC. Encoded protein: CASSPGQASSYEQYF. Supplemented by reference TRBV9 and TRBJ2-7, the full variable domain reads DSGVTQTPKHLITATGQRVTLRCSPRSGDLSVYWYQQSLDQGLQFLIQYYNGEERAKGNILERFSAQQFPDLHSELNLSSLELGDSALYFCASSPGQASSYEQYFGPGTRLTVT.

The chain is built from TRBV28 and TRBJ2-5, with 9 bases identical to TRBD2. This CDR3 is 15 amino acids long. After removal of 10 bases from V and 4 bases from J, the junction contained 13 bases not matched to a gene. Germline V gene data show CDR1 as MDHEN and CDR2 as SYDVKM. The chain's CDR3 is CATNESGRPRETQYF. In nucleotides, the CDR3 is TGTGCCACCAACGAGAGCGGGAGGCCCCGAGAGACCCAGTACTTC. Looking up the rest from reference TRBV28 and TRBJ2-5 gives the full variable domain: DVKVTQSSRYLVKRTGEKVFLECVQDMDHENMFWYRQDPGLGLRLIYFSYDVKMKEKGDIPEGYSVSREKKERFSLILESASTNQTSMYLCATNESGRPRETQYFGPGTRLLVL.

The chain is built from TRBV9 and TRBJ1-2, with D uncertain. The CDR3 totals 13 residues. The germline V and J ends were trimmed by 0 bases and 4 bases, with 7 bases remaining between them. The germline gives CDR1 SGDLS, CDR2 YYNGEE. The CDR3 nucleotides read TGTGCCAGCAGCGTAGTTATAGCCTATGGCTACACCTTC. Amino acid sequence: CASSVVIAYGYTF.

The chain has TRBV27 and TRBJ2-7; 8 positions agree with TRBD1. V shed 3 bases, J shed 0 bases, and the junction held 4 bases outside the gene matches. This CDR3 has 15 residues. Germline V lookup: CDR1 MNHEY, CDR2 SMNVEV (reference sequence). CDR3 amino acids: CASSLGQASSYEQYF. CDR3 nucleotides: TGTGCCAGCAGTTTGGGACAGGCTAGCTCCTACGAGCAGTACTTC.

The chain carries TRBV7-9 and TRBJ2-1; D not resolved. Germline CDR1 reads SEHNR; CDR2 reads FQNEAQ (reference sequence). V was clipped by 1 base and J by 6 bases, with 7 bases between them. The CDR3 consists of 13 residues. CDR3 residues: CASSLGRPNEQFF. As DNA, the CDR3 is TGTGCCAGCAGCTTAGGGCGGCCCAATGAGCAGTTCTTC.

The rearrangement uses TRBV29-1 and TRBJ2-7, with 9 bases matching TRBD1. Germline V gene data show CDR1 as SQVTM and CDR2 as ANQGSEA. The CDR3 is 15 residues long. Unmatched junction bases numbered 9, after V lost 1 base and J lost 5 bases. In nucleotides, the CDR3 is TGCAGCGTTGAAGGGGGACAGGGTGGCTGGAACGAGCAGTACTTC. As protein: CSVEGGQGGWNEQYF.

In this sample, this clone turned up a few times. J is TRBJ1-3 and V is TRBV7-2; no reliable D call. The CDR3 extends over 15 amino acids. Trimming took 1 base from V and 5 from J, leaving 12 bases between them. Germline CDR1 reads SGHTA; CDR2 reads FQGNSA. Here the CDR3 DNA reads TGTGCCAGCAGCTTAGTAACAGAAATCAGAAACACCATATATTTT. This encodes CASSLVTEIRNTIYF.

This clone was seen a few times. The CDR3 reads CASSQQTGELFF. Here the CDR3 DNA reads TGTGCCAGCAGTCAACAGACCGGGGAGCTGTTTTTT. J is TRBJ2-2 and V is TRBV7-8; D is undetermined. Germline assignment: CDR1 SGHVS and CDR2 FQNEAQ. V lost 6 bases, J lost 5 bases, and 7 bases lay in between. The CDR3 has 12 residues.

A few counts support this clone. This rearrangement joins TRBV20-1 to TRBJ2-7; 9 bases fit TRBD2. The CDR3 totals 14 residues. The germline gives CDR1 DFQATT, CDR2 SNEGSKA (reference sequence). The V gene end was trimmed by 3 bases and the J gene end by 4 bases; junction bases not matched to a gene: 7. Here the CDR3 DNA reads TGCAGTGCTAGTCGGGGTCTAGCGGGGTACGAGCAGTACTTC. Its protein product is CSASRGLAGYEQYF.

This clone appeared once. The chain couples TRBV3-1 (or the pseudogene TRBV3-2) to TRBJ2-3, with 9 bases matching TRBD1. The ends lost 6 bases at V and 5 bases at J; junction bases unmatched: 6. The CDR3 length is 14 residues. Germline CDR1 is LGHDT and CDR2 is YNNKEL (reference sequence). The CDR3 sequence is CASREQGAGDTQYF. Written as DNA, the CDR3 is TGTGCCAGCAGAGAACAGGGGGCTGGAGATACGCAGTATTTT.

The chain carries TRBV18 and TRBJ1-2; 7 positions match TRBD1. Germline trimming cut 4 bases from V and 9 bases from J; bases unmatched to any gene: 11. Germline CDR1 and CDR2: KGHSH and LQKENI. The length of the CDR3 is 14 residues. CDR3 region: CASSQTGNGVSYTF. DNA of the CDR3: TGTGCCAGCTCACAGACAGGGAATGGAGTGAGCTACACCTTC.

Only one count was recorded for this clone. This chain joins TRBV28 and TRBJ1-2; 7 positions agree with TRBD1. With V trimmed by 7 bases and J by 4 bases, 9 bases remained unmatched. Germline V gene sequence: CDR1 MDHEN, CDR2 SYDVKM. The CDR3 is 14 residues long. The CDR3 loop reads CASISPGGFYGYTF. The CDR3 DNA is TGTGCCAGCATTTCCCCAGGGGGGTTCTATGGCTACACCTTC.

This clone was detected only once. This chain connects TRBV5-1 to TRBJ2-5; 10 nucleotides match TRBD1. Germline V gives CDR1 SGHRS, CDR2 YFSETQ. The CDR3 covers 14 residues. V gave up 7 bases and J gave up 3 bases; unmatched junction bases: 6. The DNA of the CDR3 is TGCGCCAGCCCCCGGACAGGGGGTAAAGAGACCCAGTACTTC. Its translation is CASPRTGGKETQYF.